One and the same sample provided the 26 T cell receptor beta chains below, sequenced in a study of blood T cells in healthy people across ages. The authors ran a second PCR of 7 to 11 cycles using a sample-barcoded 5' primer and a J-beta primer mix. A single record per CDR3 protein comes from TCRdb applying MiXCR to the 5' RACE reads. The repertoire holds over a million distinct CDR3 sequences, with more than 40% as singletons. Sequenced: blood. The receptors shown here come from a woman between 55 and 75 years old in good health.

For this clonotype: A much larger clone differs by one base, so this may be a read error. The chain combines TRBV15 with TRBJ2-5; 9 nucleotides match TRBD1. V dropped 8 bases and J dropped 11; count of bases not matched to a gene: 18. The CDR3 consists of 15 residues. Germline V gene sequence: CDR1 LNHNV, CDR2 YYDKDF (reference sequence). CDR3: CATSLRDRALNEQYF. Written as DNA, the CDR3 is TGTGCCACCTCCCTTCGGGACAGGGCCCTCAATGAGCAGTACTTC.

The chain uses TRBV5-1 and TRBJ2-5; 10 nucleotides line up with TRBD1. The CDR3 loop spans 15 amino acids. The V gene's germline CDR1 is SGHRS and CDR2 YFSETQ. Trimming took 2 bases from V and 9 from J; bases not matched to a gene: 10. The CDR3 sequence: CASSFGQGEEEAQYF. The DNA of the CDR3 is TGCGCCAGCAGCTTTGGACAGGGGGAGGAGGAGGCCCAGTACTTC.

The rearrangement uses TRBV21-1 and TRBJ2-7; the DNA was not used to check the table's D call, TRBD1. TRBV21-1 is annotated as a pseudogene. The CDR3 runs 13 residues. The CDR3 spells CASWDRGKGEQYF. CDR3 DNA: TGTGCCAGCTGGGACAGGGGAAAGGGCGAGCAGTACTTC.

The CDR3 is CSAPPSGRDTQYF. The CDR3 region has the DNA TGCAGTGCTCCCCCTAGCGGGAGAGATACGCAGTATTTT. The V call is TRBV20-1, the J call TRBJ2-3; 10 bases are shared with TRBD2. Germline V lookup: CDR1 DFQATT, CDR2 SNEGSKA (reference sequence). The CDR3 is made up of 13 amino acids. The ends lost 5 bases at V and 5 bases at J; junction bases unmatched: 4.

The chain uses TRBV6-5 and TRBJ2-4, with D possibly matching TRBD1 (6 bases). The CDR3 has 17 residues. CDR1 and CDR2 from the germline V gene are MNHEY and SVGAGI. V gave up 0 bases and J gave up 1 base, with 13 bases separating them. The CDR3 spells CASSYSKGVKAKNIQYF. The CDR3 coding sequence is TGTGCCAGCAGTTACTCGAAGGGGGTGAAGGCCAAAAACATTCAGTACTTC.

In its sample, this clonotype was seen many times. The junction differs from germline at one of its ends, possibly a read error. CDR3 amino acids: CASSPHSYEQYF. CDR3 coding DNA: TGCGCCAGCAGTCCCCACTCCTACGAGCAGTACTTC. The J gene is TRBJ2-7, the V gene TRBV27; no definite D call. CDR1 is MNHEY and CDR2 is SMNVEV in the germline V gene (reference sequence). The CDR3 totals 12 residues.

The chain combines TRBV29-1 with TRBJ2-1; D perhaps matches TRBD2 (6 bases). The CDR3 runs 14 residues. V was trimmed by 1 base and J by 10 bases, leaving 17 bases between them. Germline CDR1 reads SQVTM; CDR2 reads ANQGSEA. The CDR3 here is CSVEGLGGSLEQFF. The CDR3 nucleotides are TGCAGCGTTGAAGGACTCGGGGGAAGTTTAGAGCAGTTCTTC.

About this clonotype: Germline is not matched at one junction end, which may reflect a read error. The V call is TRBV10-1, the J call TRBJ1-1; 11 bases agree with TRBD1. The CDR3 spans 16 residues. Germline V lookup: CDR1 WNHNN, CDR2 SYGVQD (reference sequence). CDR3 coding DNA: TGCACCAGCAGCTCCGTCGGACAGGGGGCGAACACTGAAGCTTTCTTT. It is translated as CTSSSVGQGANTEAFF.

A remark on this clonotype: A much larger clone sits a single nucleotide away, making a read error possible. This chain uses TRBV27 with TRBJ1-5; D not resolved. Germline V lookup: CDR1 MNHEY, CDR2 SMNVEV (reference sequence). The CDR3 has 12 amino acids. The ends were cut back, 6 bases at V and 2 bases at J, with 5 bases in the middle. CDR3 sequence (DNA): TGTGCCAGCAGGCAGGGCAATCAGCCCCAGCATTTT. It yields the protein CASRQGNQPQHF.

This clonotype came up a few times. The chain uses TRBV6-1 and TRBJ2-5; possibly TRBD2 for D (6 bases). The J call is in doubt because the DNA end fits TRBJ2-7 better. Germline loops: CDR1 MNHNS, CDR2 SASEGT. The CDR3 runs 14 residues. Here the CDR3 DNA reads TGTGCCAGCAGTGACGCGGGACGGAACTACGAGCAGTACTTC. Translating gives CASSDAGRNYEQYF.

V usage is TRBV27 and J usage is TRBJ1-5, with no clear D. In germline, CDR1 is MNHEY, CDR2 SMNVEV (reference sequence). The ends were cut back, 3 bases at V and 0 bases at J, with 9 bases in the middle. This CDR3 comprises 15 residues. The CDR3 DNA is TGTGCCAGCAGTTTTCGAACTTATAGCAATCAGCCCCAGCATTTT. Protein: CASSFRTYSNQPQHF.

The chain couples TRBV7-9 to TRBJ2-4, with 12 bases identical to TRBD2. The closer fit of TRBJ2-7 to the DNA end suggests the J call may be wrong. CDR3 length: 17 residues. Germline V CDR1 and CDR2: SEHNR, FQNEAQ (reference sequence). The chain's CDR3 is CASSLGLAGGVANEQYF. The CDR3 region has the DNA TGTGCCAGCAGCTTAGGCCTAGCGGGAGGGGTAGCGAACGAGCAGTACTTC.

This clonotype occurred a few times. This chain uses TRBV27 with TRBJ2-1; 14 nucleotides match TRBD2. The DNA end favors TRBJ2-7, so the J call may be wrong. Germline V CDR1 and CDR2: MNHEY, SMNVEV (reference sequence). This CDR3 comprises 18 residues. The CDR3 protein is CASSLGVGGTSGRNEQYF. The CDR3 DNA sequence: TGTGCCAGCAGTTTAGGAGTGGGCGGGACTAGCGGGAGAAATGAGCAGTACTTC.

This clonotype was seen repeatedly, ten times or more. This CDR3 is CASSGGRYEQYF. The CDR3 DNA sequence: TGTGCCAGCAGCGGGGGGCGGTACGAGCAGTACTTC. V usage is TRBV27 and J usage is TRBJ2-7; possibly TRBD2 for D (7 bases). V shed 6 bases and J shed 4 bases, with 10 bases lying between them. Germline CDR1 is MNHEY and CDR2 is SMNVEV (reference sequence). CDR3 length: 12 residues.

The chain has TRBV20-1 and TRBJ2-1; TRBD2 aligns across 9 bases. With 4 bases clipped from V and 6 bases from J, the junction kept 7 bases outside the gene matches. The CDR3 loop spans 14 amino acids. Per germline, CDR1 DFQATT and CDR2 SNEGSKA (reference sequence). CDR3 DNA: TGCAGTGCTAACGGACTAGCGCCCATCAATGAGCAGTTCTTC. Residues: CSANGLAPINEQFF.

Turning to this clonotype: This may stem from a read error, because a much larger clone lies one nucleotide away. The rearrangement uses TRBV20-1 and TRBJ2-4; D perhaps matches TRBD2 (6 bases). CDR1 and CDR2 from the germline V gene are DFQATT and SNEGSKA (reference sequence). This CDR3 comprises 16 residues. The DNA of the CDR3 is TGCAGTGCTAGAGATAGCGGAAACATAGCCAAAAACACTCAGTACTTC. It is translated as CSARDSGNIAKNTQYF.

The J gene is TRBJ1-5, the V gene TRBV7-2; perhaps TRBD1 as D (5 bases). Germline assignment: CDR1 SGHTA and CDR2 FQGNSA. This CDR3 is 15 amino acids long. The V gene lost 3 bases and the J gene lost 2 bases, with 11 bases spanning the gap. The CDR3 is CASSLFRGGNQPQHF. CDR3 bases: TGTGCCAGCAGCTTGTTCCGGGGGGGCAATCAGCCCCAGCATTTT.

This clonotype came up a few times. For the CDR3, the DNA is TGTGCCAGCTCTTCGAGTACTGGGGCCAACGTCCTGACTTTC. Its translation: CASSSSTGANVLTF. The chain recombines TRBV6-1 with TRBJ2-6; D gene unclear. The CDR3 loop spans 14 amino acids. Germline V lookup: CDR1 MNHNS, CDR2 SASEGT. V was trimmed by 8 bases and J by 2 bases, leaving 10 bases between them.

The chain carries TRBV30 and TRBJ2-5, with D perhaps TRBD2 (6 bases). CDR3 length: 14 amino acids. CDR1 is GTSNPN, CDR2 SVGIG, per germline (reference sequence). Deletions cut 2 bases from V and 1 base from J, with 11 bases between. Here the CDR3 reads CAWSLGGTQETQYF. Written as DNA, the CDR3 is TGTGCCTGGAGTCTGGGCGGGACCCAAGAGACCCAGTACTTC.

This CDR3 is CASKTSPPSYEQYF. As DNA, the CDR3 is TGTGCCAGCAAAACTAGCCCTCCTAGTTACGAGCAGTACTTC. The chain links TRBV27 to TRBJ2-7; perhaps TRBD2 as D (6 bases). This CDR3 spans 14 amino acids. CDR1 and CDR2 from the germline V gene are MNHEY and SMNVEV (reference sequence). V lost 7 bases, J lost 4 bases, and 17 bases lay in between.

Only a few counts were recorded for this clonotype. The J gene is TRBJ2-5, the V gene TRBV20-1; no clear D. Germline V lookup: CDR1 DFQATT, CDR2 SNEGSKA (reference sequence). Trimming shortened V by 6 bases and J by 2 bases, and 7 bases separated the two germline ends. The CDR3 is 11 amino acids. In DNA form, the CDR3 reads TGCAGTGCAGTGATACAAGAGACCCAGTACTTC. Protein: CSAVIQETQYF.

This clonotype was seen a few times. The rearrangement uses TRBV25-1 and TRBJ1-4; no definite D call. The germline gives CDR1 MGHDK, CDR2 SYGVNS. Trimming cost V 4 bases and J 8 bases, with 11 bases left between them. The CDR3 extends over 13 amino acids. CDR3 loop: CASSGPSLEKLFF. CDR3 sequence (DNA): TGTGCCAGCAGTGGGCCCTCCCTCGAAAAACTGTTTTTT. The complete variable domain, with remaining parts taken from reference TRBV25-1 and TRBJ1-4, reads EADIYQTPRYLVIGTGKKITLECSQTMGHDKMYWYQQDPGMELHLIHYSYGVNSTEKGDLSSESTVSRIRTEHFPLTLESARPSHTSQYLCASSGPSLEKLFFGSGTQLSVL.

The chain combines TRBV19 with TRBJ2-4; D ambiguous. Judging by the DNA end, TRBJ2-7 fits better; the J call may be wrong. CDR3 length: 15 amino acids. From germline, CDR1 is LNHDA and CDR2 SQIVND (reference sequence). CDR3: CASSIAAYGSLEQYF. In nucleotides, the CDR3 is TGTGCCAGTAGTATAGCCGCCTACGGGTCTCTCGAGCAGTACTTC.

This clonotype was observed a few times. The rearrangement links TRBV12-3 or TRBV12-4 to TRBJ2-4; D possibly matches TRBD1 or TRBD2 (5 bases each). With the DNA end fitting TRBJ2-7 better, the J assignment may be wrong. The CDR3 length is 13 residues. The CDR3 sequence: CASSITGATEQYF. The CDR3 DNA follows: TGTGCCAGCAGTATCACCGGGGCTACCGAGCAGTACTTC.

The chain joins TRBV30 to TRBJ2-6; D remains ambiguous. The CDR3 consists of 11 residues. Germline values: CDR1 GTSNPN, CDR2 SVGIG (reference sequence). V lost 1 base to trimming and J lost 5 bases, with 0 bases between them. The CDR3 DNA is TGTGCCTGGAGTGGGGCCAACGTCCTGACTTTC. Its protein is CAWSGANVLTF.

The chain has TRBV11-2 and TRBJ2-1, with 7 bases matching TRBD2. The germline V gene encodes CDR1 SGHAT and CDR2 FQNNGV. V lost 1 base to trimming and J lost 9 bases; unmatched junction nucleotides: 9. The CDR3 runs 15 residues. CDR3 sequence (DNA): TGTGCCAGCAGCTTAGGGCGAGCGGGAACATTTGAGCAGTTCTTC. This translates into CASSLGRAGTFEQFF. The entire variable domain, with the rest obtained from reference TRBV11-2 and TRBJ2-1, is as follows: EAGVAQSPRYKIIEKRQSVAFWCNPISGHATLYWYQQILGQGPKLLIQFQNNGVVDDSQLPKDRFSAERLKGVDSTLKIQPAKLEDSAVYLCASSLGRAGTFEQFFGPGTRLTVL.